This T cell receptor (beta chain) was sequenced during a study of cytomegalovirus exposure and HLA in healthy donors. Study-wide results and caveats: Sequencing artifact likely explains a cluster of highly shared sequence variants.

The germline gives CDR1 KGHSH, CDR2 LQKENI. The CDR3 loop spans 15 amino acids. With 10 bases clipped from V and 0 bases from J, the junction kept 7 bases outside the gene matches. 60 Vbeta and 13 Jbeta primers were used in PCR. Assay used: immunoSEQ multiplex PCR; TCRdb lists only in-frame clones, some missing. The sample lists fewer than 200,000 clones; around 80% were seen once. About this clone: The antigen is undetermined.

Sequencing input: PBMCs. The clonotype comes from a woman aged 50 to 60 in good health and CMV-seropositive. The chain joins TRBV18 to TRBJ1-4; 8 nucleotides match TRBD1. The CDR3, as DNA: TGTGCCACCTGTGGACAGGGTGCAACTAATGAAAAACTGTTTTTT. Protein: CATCGQGATNEKLFF.